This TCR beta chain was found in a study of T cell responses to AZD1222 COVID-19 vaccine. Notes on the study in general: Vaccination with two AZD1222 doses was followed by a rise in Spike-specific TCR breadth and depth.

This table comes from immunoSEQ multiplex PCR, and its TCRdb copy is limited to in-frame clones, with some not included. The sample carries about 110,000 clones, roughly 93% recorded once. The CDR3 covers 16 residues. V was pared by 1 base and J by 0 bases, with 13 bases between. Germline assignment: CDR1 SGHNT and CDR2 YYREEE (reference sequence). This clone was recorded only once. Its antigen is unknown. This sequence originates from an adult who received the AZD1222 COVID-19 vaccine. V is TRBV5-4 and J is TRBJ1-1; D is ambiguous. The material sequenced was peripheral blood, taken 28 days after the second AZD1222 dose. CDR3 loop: CASSLSLAAMNTEAFF. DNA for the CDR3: TGTGCCAGCAGCTTGAGTCTAGCAGCCATGAACACTGAAGCTTTCTTT.